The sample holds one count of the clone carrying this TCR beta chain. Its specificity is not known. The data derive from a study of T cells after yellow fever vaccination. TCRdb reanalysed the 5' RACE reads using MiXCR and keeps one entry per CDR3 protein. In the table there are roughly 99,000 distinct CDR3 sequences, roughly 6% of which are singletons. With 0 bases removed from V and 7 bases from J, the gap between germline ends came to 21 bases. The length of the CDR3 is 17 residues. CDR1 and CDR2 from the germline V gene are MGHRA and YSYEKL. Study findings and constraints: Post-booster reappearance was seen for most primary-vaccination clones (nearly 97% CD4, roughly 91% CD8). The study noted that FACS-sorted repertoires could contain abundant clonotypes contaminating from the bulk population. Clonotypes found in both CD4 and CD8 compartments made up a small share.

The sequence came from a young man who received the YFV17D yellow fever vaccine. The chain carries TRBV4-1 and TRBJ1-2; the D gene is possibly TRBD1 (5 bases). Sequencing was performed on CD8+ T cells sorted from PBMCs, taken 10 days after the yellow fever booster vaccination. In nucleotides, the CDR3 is TGCGCCAGCAGCCAAGAGTTGGGGGTTTGGAGAGGGCTTGGCTACACCTTC. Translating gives CASSQELGVWRGLGYTF.